This T cell receptor (beta chain) was identified during a study of a mutant IDH1 vaccine in newly diagnosed glioma. Study background: Held at week 35, visit V12 was the safety follow-up, and visit V13 followed at week 47.

The assay was immunoSEQ multiplex PCR, and TCRdb's table has in-frame clones only and misses some. The sample contains tens of thousands of clones, more than 85% of which appear only once. Time point of the sample: week 35, safety follow-up. Vaccine doses each comprised 300 ug of mutant IDH1 20-mer peptide, with topical imiquimod. Notes on this clone: As yet, its antigen is unknown.

V lost 0 bases and J 2 bases, leaving 14 bases between the germline ends. Germline assignment: CDR1 MNHEY and CDR2 SVGAGI. The CDR3 runs 16 residues. The chain employs TRBV6-5 and TRBJ2-7, with D possibly TRBD2 on 6 matching bases. The source of this sequence is a man between 25 and 39 years old with glioma. The specimen was PBMCs, collected from a glioma patient whose treatment included an IDH1 peptide vaccine. DNA of the CDR3: TGTGCCAGCAGTTACTCGACGGGGGTTACTACCTACGAGCAGTACTTC. Translating it yields CASSYSTGVTTYEQYF.